A selection of T cell receptor beta chains follows, all from one sample in a study of identical twins. A single record per CDR3 protein comes from TCRdb applying MiXCR to the 5' RACE reads. The sample lists a few hundred thousand distinct CDR3 sequences; around 12% were seen once. The sample also formed part of further work on yellow fever vaccine responses in identical twins.

The sequenced material came from CD8+ T cells sorted from blood. Receptors originate from a woman between 18 and 29 years old in good health. The CDR3 runs from the conserved cysteine through the conserved F or W. The D gene is left open where the match is weak. The size of a clone is reported for some rows only, either as once, few or many, or as a class for expanded clones.

abundance	v_gene	j_gene	d_gene	CDR3nt	CDR3aa
.	TRBV20-1	TRBJ2-7	.	TGCAGTGCCATGTTAGCGGACTCCTACGAGCAGTACTTC	CSAMLADSYEQYF
.	TRBV28	TRBJ2-6	.	TGTGCCAGCAGTACCGGGCCTTCGAGCTCTGGGGCCAACGTCCTGACTTTC	CASSTGPSSSGANVLTF
few	TRBV7-3	TRBJ2-1	.	TGTGTTAGCAGCACAGGGTTCTACAATGAGCAGTTCTTC	CVSSTGFYNEQFF
.	TRBV7-9	TRBJ2-7	.	TGTGCCAGCAGCCCTCCCGAGGGAAGGGGGTACGAGCAGTACTTC	CASSPPEGRGYEQYF
few	TRBV27	TRBJ1-4	.	TGTGCCAGCAGTTTGGTCACAGGCGGCGAAAAACTGTTTTTT	CASSLVTGGEKLFF
many	TRBV5-1	TRBJ2-1	TRBD1	TGCGCCAGCGGACTTGGGACAGGGGTCCTCGGTGAGCAGTTCTTC	CASGLGTGVLGEQFF
many	TRBV27	TRBJ2-3	TRBD2	TGTGCCAGCAGTTTCCGTTATAGCGGGCCAAGCACAGATACGCAGTATTTT	CASSFRYSGPSTDTQYF
.	TRBV11-2	TRBJ1-1	.	TGTGCCAGCAGCTTAGGTGCCCCTGAAGCTTTCTTT	CASSLGAPEAFF
.	TRBV11-3	TRBJ2-1	.	TGTGCCAGCAGCTTAGTTGAGCGAAGGGGTGAGCAGTTCTTC	CASSLVERRGEQFF
.	TRBV15	TRBJ2-2	.	TGTGCCACCAGCAGAGGAGTAAGCGGGTCGACCGGGGAGTTGTTTTTT	CATSRGVSGSTGELFF
few	TRBV7-9	TRBJ1-3	.	TGTGCCAGCAGCTTATCCAGTGGAGACACCATATATTTT	CASSLSSGDTIYF
.	TRBV7-9	TRBJ2-7	TRBD2	TGTGCCAGCAGCTTAGACGGCGGGAGGGTCTACGAGCAGTACTTC	CASSLDGGRVYEQYF
many	TRBV5-1	TRBJ2-1	.	TGCGCCAGCAGCTTGGGCTGGCAGGCTTACAATGAGCAGTTCTTC	CASSLGWQAYNEQFF
many	TRBV7-9	TRBJ1-3	TRBD1	TGTGCCAGCGGCGGGGACAGAACCGGAAACACCATATATTTT	CASGGDRTGNTIYF
.	TRBV6-4	TRBJ1-1	TRBD1	TGTGCCAGCAGTCCGACAGGGGAGAGAACTGAAGCTTTCTTT	CASSPTGERTEAFF
few	TRBV19	TRBJ2-1	.	TGTGCCAGTCGGGAAGGAGGCAATGAGCAGTTCTTC	CASREGGNEQFF
.	TRBV15	TRBJ2-1	TRBD2	TGTGCCACCGGGGAGGGCCTCAACAATGAGCAGTTCTTC	CATGEGLNNEQFF
.	TRBV10-3	TRBJ1-2	.	TGTGCCATCAGTGAGTCGCCCGAGTATGGCTACACCTTC	CAISESPEYGYTF
many	TRBV12-3/TRBV12-4	TRBJ1-1	.	TGTGCCAGCACCACCCGGGGGGTTGGGACTGAAGCTTTCTTT	CASTTRGVGTEAFF
few	TRBV20-1	TRBJ2-5	TRBD2	TGCAGTGCTAGAGATCGAGGGGCCGGCGGGAGGGAGACCCAGTACTTC	CSARDRGAGGRETQYF
many	TRBV5-1	TRBJ2-1	.	TGCGCCAGCAGCTTGGAGCCTGATGTGGATGAGCAGTTCTTC	CASSLEPDVDEQFF
.	TRBV6-1	TRBJ2-2	TRBD2	TGTGCCAGCAGTCGCGGGACTAGCGGGAACACCGGGGAGCTGTTTTTT	CASSRGTSGNTGELFF
.	TRBV10-1	TRBJ2-3	TRBD1	TGCGCCAGCAGTATGGACAGGGCTTTTGCAGATACGCAGTATTTT	CASSMDRAFADTQYF
.	TRBV7-9	TRBJ2-6	.	TGTGCCAGCAGCCTCCAGGAGGCCAACGTCCTGACTTTC	CASSLQEANVLTF
.	TRBV2	TRBJ1-1	.	TGTGCCAGCAGCGCCGGGGAAGCTTTCTTT	CASSAGEAFF
many	TRBV29-1	TRBJ2-1	TRBD1	TGCAGCGTTGATGTCAGGGGGAATGAGCAGTTCTTC	CSVDVRGNEQFF
few	TRBV7-3	TRBJ1-3	.	TGTGCCAGCAGCTTACCGGAGAAACGGTTCTCTGGAAACACCATATATTTT	CASSLPEKRFSGNTIYF
.	TRBV2	TRBJ2-1	TRBD2	TGTGCTCTAGCGGGAGGGCCTTTCGATGAGCAGTTCTTC	CALAGGPFDEQFF
many	TRBV12-3/TRBV12-4	TRBJ2-7	TRBD1	TGTGCCAGCAGCTTCTTGGGACAGGAATACGAGCAGTACTTC	CASSFLGQEYEQYF
.	TRBV29-1	TRBJ2-7	.	TGCAGCGTTTACAACCGGAGCTCCTACGAGCAGTACTTC	CSVYNRSSYEQYF
few	TRBV12-3/TRBV12-4	TRBJ2-2	TRBD2	TGTGCCAGCAGTTTAGGGGCGGGGGTAGCGGGACCCACCGGGGAGCTGTTTTTT	CASSLGAGVAGPTGELFF
few	TRBV29-1	TRBJ2-3	.	TGCAGCGTTGTTCCCCTCCTGGTATGGGCAGATACGCAGTATTTT	CSVVPLLVWADTQYF
few	TRBV20-1	TRBJ2-7	.	TGCAGTGCCCATCGTGTCGGGACTCACCTCTACGAGCAGTACTTC	CSAHRVGTHLYEQYF
.	TRBV28	TRBJ2-1	TRBD1	TGTGCCAGCAGTTTATGGTGGGACAGGGTCTACAATGAGCAGTTCTTC	CASSLWWDRVYNEQFF
.	TRBV7-9	TRBJ2-2	.	TGTGCCAGCAGCGGTCCTCTATACACCGGGGAGCTGTTTTTT	CASSGPLYTGELFF
many	TRBV27	TRBJ2-2	TRBD2	TGTGCCAGCAGTTTGGGACTATACACCGGGGAGCTGTTTTTT	CASSLGLYTGELFF
few	TRBV7-9	TRBJ2-3	.	TGTGCCAGCAGCGGGCCGGGCCGCACGAACACAGATACGCAGTATTTT	CASSGPGRTNTDTQYF
.	TRBV28	TRBJ2-5	TRBD1	TGTGCCAGCAGCGACAGGGCCCAAGAGACCCAGTACTTC	CASSDRAQETQYF
.	TRBV7-6	TRBJ2-3	.	TGTGCCAACAGCCACGGGGAAGCAGATACGCAGTATTTT	CANSHGEADTQYF
.	TRBV27	TRBJ2-1	TRBD2	TGTGCCAGCAGTTCTGGGACTAGCGGGGTAGTTGAGCAGTTCTTC	CASSSGTSGVVEQFF
.	TRBV20-1	TRBJ2-1	.	TGCTGTGCTAGAGATCTTGCGGGGGCCTCCTACAATGAGCAGTTCTTC	CCARDLAGASYNEQFF
few	TRBV20-1	TRBJ1-2	TRBD1	TGCAGTGCTAGAGATAGGGACAGGGTTACTGGCTACACCTTC	CSARDRDRVTGYTF
.	TRBV13	TRBJ2-3	.	TGTGCCAGCAGCTTAGAGGCGGGATTCATGGGAGATACGCAGTATTTT	CASSLEAGFMGDTQYF
few	TRBV5-6	TRBJ2-7	TRBD2	TGTGCCAGCAGCAATAGCGGGACCCGCTACGAGCAGTACTTC	CASSNSGTRYEQYF
few	TRBV7-3	TRBJ2-1	TRBD2	TGTGCCAGCAGCTTCGATGCGGGAGTGGCCTACAATGAGCAGTTCTTC	CASSFDAGVAYNEQFF
.	TRBV5-6	TRBJ1-6	TRBD1	TGTGTCAGCAGCTTTGGGACAGGGGGCGTTTATTCACCCCTCCACTTT	CVSSFGTGGVYSPLHF
.	TRBV7-9	TRBJ2-1	.	TGTGCCAGCAGCCCCGGGCAGGGCGTCAATGAGCAGTTCTTC	CASSPGQGVNEQFF
few	TRBV12-3/TRBV12-4	TRBJ1-1	.	TGTGCCAGCACCCCACACAAGAACACTGAAGCTTTCTTT	CASTPHKNTEAFF
few	TRBV5-1	TRBJ2-5	.	TGCGCCAGCACCCTGGGGGCGCCGCAAGAGACCCAGTACTTC	CASTLGAPQETQYF
.	TRBV27	TRBJ2-1	TRBD1	TGTGCCAGCAGTCGGGGACAGGGGTCAGGGAATGAGCAGTTCTTC	CASSRGQGSGNEQFF
.	TRBV10-3	TRBJ2-1	.	TGTGCCATCAGAGCCCGTTTGGAGCAGTTCTTC	CAIRARLEQFF
.	TRBV7-9	TRBJ1-2	.	TGTGCCAGCAGCTCGGCATGGGGCGATGGCTACACCTTC	CASSSAWGDGYTF
few	TRBV27	TRBJ2-7	TRBD1	TGTGCCAGCAGTCTATGGACAGGAGACTACGAGCAGTACTTC	CASSLWTGDYEQYF
.	TRBV12-3/TRBV12-4	TRBJ2-2	.	TGTGCCAGCAGCCACCGGCCTACGAACACCGGGGAGCTGTTTTTT	CASSHRPTNTGELFF
.	TRBV5-1	TRBJ2-7	.	TGCGCCAGCAGCTTGGGGACTTGGCGGGGGCACTCCTACGAGCAGTACTTC	CASSLGTWRGHSYEQYF
.	TRBV12-3/TRBV12-4	TRBJ2-1	TRBD1	TGTGCCAGCAACCACGCCGGGGCGGGGACAGGGACTTACAATGGGCAGTTCTTC	CASNHAGAGTGTYNGQFF
many	TRBV4-2	TRBJ2-3	TRBD2	TGTGCCAGCAGCCAAGAACGGGGGGGAGGCACAGATACGCAGTATTTT	CASSQERGGGTDTQYF
.	TRBV10-1	TRBJ2-1	TRBD1	TGCGCCAGCAACCCCGGGACAGGGAAAAATGAGCAGTTCTTC	CASNPGTGKNEQFF
few	TRBV9	TRBJ2-7	TRBD2	TGTGCCAGCAGCCCTAGCGGGTATAGCTCCTACGAGCAGTACTTC	CASSPSGYSSYEQYF
.	TRBV12-5	TRBJ2-3	TRBD1	TGTGCTAGTGGTTTGGAGGGGACAGGGGGGGGAGATACGCAGTATTTT	CASGLEGTGGGDTQYF